This TCR beta chain derives from a study of blood T cell repertoires in COVID-19. As for the study in general: In each case, the material was cDNA or gDNA derived from T cells, B-cell-depleted T cells, or PBMCs.

Cohort assignment relied on participant-reported clinical history. Data came from immunoSEQ multiplex PCR; TCRdb stores just in-frame clones and leaves some out. The data hold a few hundred thousand clones, with less than 90% observed a single time. This CDR3 contains 14 residues. Looked up from germline, CDR1 is MDHEN and CDR2 is SYDVKM. V was shortened by 1 base and J by 2 bases, with 7 bases between the two germline ends. Sequencing input: PBMCs or T cells enriched from blood (not recorded which). The V and J genes are TRBV28 and TRBJ2-3; D remains unclear. The source is a woman between 35 and 50 years old who had recovered from COVID-19. The CDR3 loop is CASSLLSHTDTQYF. In DNA, the CDR3 is TGTGCCAGCAGTTTATTGTCACACACAGATACGCAGTATTTT.